This T cell receptor beta chain was identified in a study of identical twins. To note about this clonotype: As yet, its antigen is unknown.

Each CDR3 protein is one row after TCRdb ran MiXCR on the 5' RACE reads. This sample has about 530,000 distinct CDR3 sequences, with 20% to 25% found just once. Study-wide results and limits: Out-of-frame alpha sequences shared by twins were enriched for low generation probability. Analyses based on zero insertions could be partly confounded by invariant MAIT and iNKT cells. Conclusions rested on cross-sectional statistics rather than following the same donors.

The sample also formed part of further work on yellow fever vaccine responses in identical twins. That work states: Reported findings indicate that twins' vaccine T cell responses seemed partially convergent, partially personalized.

The sequenced sample was CD4+ T cells sorted from blood. This receptor was obtained from a woman younger than 30 in good health.

CDR3 loop: CASSGTGLYNEQFF. CDR3 nucleotides: TGTGCCAGCAGTGGGACAGGCCTCTACAATGAGCAGTTCTTC. The genes are TRBV27 and TRBJ2-1, with TRBD1 matching 8 bases. Germline CDR1 reads MNHEY; CDR2 reads SMNVEV (reference sequence). The CDR3 covers 14 residues. With 5 bases clipped from V and 3 bases from J, the junction kept 3 bases outside the gene matches.